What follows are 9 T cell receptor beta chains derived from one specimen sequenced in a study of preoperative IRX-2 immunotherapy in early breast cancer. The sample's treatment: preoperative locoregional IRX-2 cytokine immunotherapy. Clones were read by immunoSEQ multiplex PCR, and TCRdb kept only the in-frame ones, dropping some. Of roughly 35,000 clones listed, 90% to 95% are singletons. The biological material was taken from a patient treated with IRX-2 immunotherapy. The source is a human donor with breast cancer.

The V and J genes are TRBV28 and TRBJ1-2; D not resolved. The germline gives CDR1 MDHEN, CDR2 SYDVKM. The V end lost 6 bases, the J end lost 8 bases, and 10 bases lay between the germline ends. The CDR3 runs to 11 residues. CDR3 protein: CASSSRRGYTF. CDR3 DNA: TGTGCCAGCAGCTCTAGAAGGGGCTACACCTTC.

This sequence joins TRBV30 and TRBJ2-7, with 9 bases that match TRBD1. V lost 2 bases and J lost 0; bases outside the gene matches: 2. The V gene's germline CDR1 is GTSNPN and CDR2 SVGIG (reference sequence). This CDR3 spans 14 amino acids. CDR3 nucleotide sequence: TGTGCCTGGAGTCGGACAGGGGCCTCCTACGAGCAGTACTTC. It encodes CAWSRTGASYEQYF.

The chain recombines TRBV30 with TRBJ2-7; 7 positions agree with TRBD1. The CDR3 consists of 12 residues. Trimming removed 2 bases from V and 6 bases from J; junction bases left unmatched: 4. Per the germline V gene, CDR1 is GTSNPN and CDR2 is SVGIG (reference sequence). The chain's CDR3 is CAWSRPGGEQYF. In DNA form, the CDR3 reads TGTGCCTGGAGTAGGCCAGGGGGCGAGCAGTACTTC.

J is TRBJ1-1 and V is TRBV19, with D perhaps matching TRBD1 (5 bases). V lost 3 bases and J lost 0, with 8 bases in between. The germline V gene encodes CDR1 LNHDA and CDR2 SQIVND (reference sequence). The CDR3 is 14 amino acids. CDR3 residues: CASSMGQLNTEAFF. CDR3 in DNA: TGTGCCAGTAGTATGGGGCAGTTGAACACTGAAGCTTTCTTT.

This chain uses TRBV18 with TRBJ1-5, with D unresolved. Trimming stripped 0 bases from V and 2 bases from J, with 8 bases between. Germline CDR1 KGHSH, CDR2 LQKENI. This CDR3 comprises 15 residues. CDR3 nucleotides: TGTGCCAGCTCACCACCGGGTTTTGGCAATCAGCCCCAGCATTTT. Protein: CASSPPGFGNQPQHF. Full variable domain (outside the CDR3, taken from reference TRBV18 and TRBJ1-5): NAGVMQNPRHLVRRRGQEARLRCSPMKGHSHVYWYRQLPEEGLKFMVYLQKENIIDESGMPKERFSAEFPKEGPSILRIQQVVRGDSAAYFCASSPPGFGNQPQHFGDGTRLSIL.

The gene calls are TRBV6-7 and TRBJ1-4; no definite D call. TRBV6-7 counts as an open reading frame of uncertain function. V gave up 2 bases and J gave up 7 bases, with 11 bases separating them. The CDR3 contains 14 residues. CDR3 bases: TGTGCCAGCAGTTACACCCCGGGGAGTGAAAAACTGTTTTTT. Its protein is CASSYTPGSEKLFF.

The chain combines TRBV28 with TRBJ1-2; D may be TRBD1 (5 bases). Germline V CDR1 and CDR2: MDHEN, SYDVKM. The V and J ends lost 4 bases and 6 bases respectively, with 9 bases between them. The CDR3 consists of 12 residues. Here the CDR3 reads CASSWGINGYTF. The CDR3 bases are TGTGCCAGCAGTTGGGGGATAAATGGCTACACCTTC.

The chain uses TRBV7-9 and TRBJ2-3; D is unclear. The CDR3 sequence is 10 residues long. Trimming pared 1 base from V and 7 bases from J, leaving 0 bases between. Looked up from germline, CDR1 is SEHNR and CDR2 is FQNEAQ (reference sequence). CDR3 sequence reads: CASSLDTQYF. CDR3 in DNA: TGTGCCAGCAGCTTAGATACGCAGTATTTT. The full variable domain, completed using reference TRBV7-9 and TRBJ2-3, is DTGVSQNPRHKITKRGQNVTFRCDPISEHNRLYWYRQTLGQGPEFLTYFQNEAQLEKSRLLSDRFSAERPKGSFSTLEIQRTEQGDSAMYLCASSLDTQYFGPGTRLTVL.

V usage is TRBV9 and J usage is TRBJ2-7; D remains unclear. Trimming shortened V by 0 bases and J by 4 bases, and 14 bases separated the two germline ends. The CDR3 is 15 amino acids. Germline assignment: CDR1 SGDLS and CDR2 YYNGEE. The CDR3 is CASSVVGSQGYEQYF. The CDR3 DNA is TGTGCCAGCAGCGTAGTGGGGTCGCAAGGATACGAGCAGTACTTC.